These 10 T cell receptor beta chains share one sample of origin, sequenced in a study of T cells after yellow fever vaccination (dated by TCRdb to the late 2010s). The treatment or condition label for this specimen denotes: live attenuated yellow fever vaccine strain. Libraries were built with 5' RACE. Instrument used: Illumina HiSeq 2500. TCRdb reran the public reads through fastp at Q25 and MiXCR, keeping productive beta chains. Each entry is one CDR3 protein sequence, shown with its most common DNA and genes. The sample profile shows roughly 150,000 distinct CDR3 sequences; roughly 6.7% of them were found once. Under 0.7% of the sample comes from the top ten. This material consisted of CD4+ T cells sorted from PBMCs, taken 10 days after the yellow fever booster vaccination. The receptors here all came from a man aged 30 to 39 who received the YFV17D yellow fever vaccine.

At least ten counts were recorded for this clonotype. The rearrangement joins TRBV6-5 to TRBJ1-2; tentatively, D is TRBD1 (5 bases). The germline V and J ends were trimmed by 4 bases and 8 bases, with 11 bases remaining between them. CDR1 is MNHEY and CDR2 is SVGAGI in the germline V gene. The CDR3 runs 12 residues. The CDR3 coding sequence is TGTGCCAGCAGTTTGTCAGGGAGAGGCTACACCTTC. Translated, it gives CASSLSGRGYTF.

This clonotype was counted ten times or more. This rearrangement joins TRBV3-1 to TRBJ2-5, with TRBD1 as a possible D gene (5 bases). With 1 base removed from V and 2 bases from J, the gap between germline ends came to 8 bases. Looked up from germline, CDR1 is LGHDT and CDR2 is YNNKEL (reference sequence). The CDR3 has 14 residues. The chain's CDR3 is CASSQGGWQETQYF. The CDR3 nucleotides read TGTGCCAGCAGCCAAGGGGGCTGGCAAGAGACCCAGTACTTC.

There are many counts of this clonotype. The genes are TRBV12-3 or TRBV12-4 and TRBJ2-5; no firm D call. V was trimmed by 6 bases and J by 5 bases, leaving 19 bases between them. This CDR3 contains 15 residues. The CDR3 reads CASRTTSNVRETQYF. The CDR3 DNA follows: TGTGCCAGCAGGACCACCTCGAACGTCCGGGAGACCCAGTACTTC.

This clonotype was seen many times. The chain links TRBV20-1 to TRBJ2-2; TRBD1 matches 7 bases. CDR1 and CDR2 (germline): DFQATT, SNEGSKA (reference sequence). J lost 0 bases, V lost 0 bases, and 1 base had no gene match. This CDR3 region has 15 residues. CDR3 region: CSARDGTANTGELFF. The CDR3 bases are TGCAGTGCTAGAGATGGGACAGCGAACACCGGGGAGCTGTTTTTT.

In its sample, this clonotype was seen many times. This rearrangement joins TRBV4-3 to TRBJ2-1; 7 bases are shared with TRBD2. This CDR3 is 15 amino acids long. The J segment lost 6 bases and the V segment lost 4 bases, leaving 9 bases of the junction unmatched. Per the germline V gene, CDR1 is LGHNA and CDR2 is YSLEER. Written as DNA, the CDR3 is TGCGCCAGCAGCCGCCGATGGGGCGGGAGCAATGAGCAGTTCTTC. Translated, it gives CASSRRWGGSNEQFF.

This clonotype was found many times. V gene TRBV20-1 combines with J gene TRBJ2-3, with 8 bases matching TRBD2. Looked up from germline, CDR1 is DFQATT and CDR2 is SNEGSKA (reference sequence). CDR3 length: 15 residues. V lost 3 bases to trimming and J lost 2 bases; unmatched junction nucleotides: 7. For the CDR3, the DNA is TGCAGTGCTAGCCGGGGGGGAACTAACACAGATACGCAGTATTTT. It encodes CSASRGGTNTDTQYF.

This clonotype came up many times. The CDR3 region is CASSVGGYYNEQFF. CDR3 bases: TGCGCCAGCAGTGTCGGGGGCTACTACAATGAGCAGTTCTTC. This rearrangement joins TRBV10-2 to TRBJ2-1; D possibly matches TRBD1 or TRBD2 (6 bases each). Trimming removed 4 bases from V and 3 bases from J, with 10 bases in between. CDR1 and CDR2 (germline): WSHSY, SAAADI. The CDR3 extends over 14 amino acids.

This clonotype has a count of ten or more. As DNA, the CDR3 is TGTGCCAGCTCACCACCGAGGGGGCGATCCTACAATGAGCAGTTCTTC. Its translation: CASSPPRGRSYNEQFF. This rearrangement joins TRBV18 to TRBJ2-1; 7 bases align to TRBD1. The germline CDR1 and CDR2 sequences are KGHSH and LQKENI. Trimming took 0 bases from V and 1 from J; bases not matched to a gene: 3. The CDR3 is 16 residues long. Together with reference TRBV18 and TRBJ2-1, the CDR3 gives the full variable domain: NAGVMQNPRHLVRRRGQEARLRCSPMKGHSHVYWYRQLPEEGLKFMVYLQKENIIDESGMPKERFSAEFPKEGPSILRIQQVVRGDSAAYFCASSPPRGRSYNEQFFGPGTRLTVL.

This clonotype was counted many times. The CDR3 DNA sequence: TGTGCCAGCAGGCACCGGGACCGCTCCCGGGGAGAGCAGTTCTTC. Its translation is CASRHRDRSRGEQFF. The chain has TRBV7-2 and TRBJ2-1; D possibly uses TRBD1 or TRBD2 (5 bases each). CDR3 length equals 15 residues. Germline-derived CDR1 and CDR2 are SGHTA and FQGNSA. V lost 6 bases and J 10 bases, leaving 22 bases between the germline ends. The variable domain in full, with the rest retrieved from reference TRBV7-2 and TRBJ2-1, is GAGVSQSPSNKVTEKGKDVELRCDPISGHTALYWYRQSLGQGLEFLIYFQGNSAPDKSGLPSDRFSAERTGGSVSTLTIQRTQQEDSAVYLCASRHRDRSRGEQFFGPGTRLTVL.

The table lists this clonotype with many counts. The chain carries TRBV7-2 and TRBJ2-7, with TRBD2 matching 11 bases. The V gene's germline CDR1 is SGHTA and CDR2 FQGNSA. The CDR3 loop spans 13 amino acids. Trimming cost V 4 bases and J 4 bases; bases outside gene matches: 0. The CDR3 sequence: CASSSSGRYEQYF. The CDR3 DNA sequence: TGTGCCAGCAGCTCTAGCGGGAGGTACGAGCAGTACTTC. The full variable domain, in which reference TRBV7-2 and TRBJ2-7 provide the parts outside the CDR3, is GAGVSQSPSNKVTEKGKDVELRCDPISGHTALYWYRQSLGQGLEFLIYFQGNSAPDKSGLPSDRFSAERTGGSVSTLTIQRTQQEDSAVYLCASSSSGRYEQYFGPGTRLTVT.